Sequencing of this TCR beta chain was carried out in a study of T-cell reconstitution after alpha-beta-depleted transplantation in children. During its preparation, the TCRbeta library received unique molecular identifiers. TCRdb re-called the PCR reads with MiXCR, one entry per CDR3 protein. The data contain almost 600,000 distinct CDR3 sequences, 25% to 30% of them singletons. This CDR3 spans 12 amino acids. CDR1 is DFQATT, CDR2 SNEGSKA, per germline (reference sequence). V dropped 8 bases and J dropped 0; count of bases not matched to a gene: 1. Study-wide results and caveats: At around two months after transplant, the alpha-beta T cells were reportedly derived from several hundred expanded clones that came from non-depleted graft cells. TCRbeta diversity was high at day 60 in some patients (a result of surviving recipient T cells and thymic progenitors). Counts and diversity of T cells one year after transplant came mostly from newly produced T cells.

About this clonotype: What it binds is unknown.

V usage is TRBV20-1 and J usage is TRBJ2-1; 7 nucleotides agree with TRBD1. Source: PBMCs, taken before TCRalphabeta/CD19-depleted stem cell transplant. This clonotype was obtained from a boy in the first two years of life with Wiskott-Aldrich syndrome, due to receive a stem cell transplant. The CDR3 here is CSTGDSYNEQFF. CDR3 nucleotides: TGCAGTACAGGGGACTCCTACAATGAGCAGTTCTTC.